This passage covers 6 T cell receptor beta chains from one sample sequenced in a study of response to subunit inactivated influenza vaccine. Using its own MiXCR run on the RT-PCR reads, TCRdb lists one record per CDR3 protein. The repertoire has 500,000 to 750,000 distinct CDR3 sequences, 14% of them found once; the top ten carry roughly 11%. The specimen was PBMCs from blood, collected 11 to 12 days after vaccination. The source is a man aged 45-60 years who received an inactivated influenza vaccine.

The V gene is TRBV14, the J gene TRBJ1-6; D might be TRBD1 (6 bases). The CDR3 is 15 amino acids. The germline V gene encodes CDR1 SGHDN and CDR2 FVKESK. The V end was cut by 1 base, the J end by 9 bases, with 13 bases between. CDR3 loop: CASSQARGASSPLHF. The CDR3 region has the DNA TGTGCCAGCAGCCAAGCGAGGGGGGCGAGTTCACCCCTCCACTTT.

The V gene is TRBV5-1, the J gene TRBJ1-1; D is possibly TRBD1 (5 bases). The V end lost 5 bases, the J end lost 0 bases, and 11 bases lay between the germline ends. CDR1 SGHRS and CDR2 YFSETQ come from the germline V gene. The CDR3 is 14 residues long. The CDR3 DNA reads as TGCGCCAGCAGTCCAGGGTTCATGAACACTGAAGCTTTCTTT. It codes for CASSPGFMNTEAFF.

The gene calls are TRBV19 and TRBJ2-7; TRBD1 aligns across 9 bases. With 5 bases clipped from V and 2 bases from J, the junction kept 4 bases outside the gene matches. The germline V gene has CDR1 LNHDA and CDR2 SQIVND (reference sequence). The CDR3 length is 14 residues. The CDR3 region is CASSEQGAAYEQYF. The DNA for the CDR3 is TGTGCCAGTAGTGAACAGGGGGCGGCCTACGAGCAGTACTTC.

As for this clonotype: Relative to the germline gene, one junction end is altered; a read error may explain this. The chain joins TRBV5-1 to TRBJ2-1, with 8 bases matching TRBD2. This CDR3 is 14 amino acids long. CDR1 and CDR2 from the germline V gene are SGHRS and YFSETQ. CDR3 in amino acids: CASSLTSGYNEHFF. The CDR3 region has the DNA TGCGCCAGCAGCTTAACTAGCGGCTACAATGAGCACTTCTTC.

The rearrangement uses TRBV12-3 or TRBV12-4 and TRBJ1-5; D is perhaps TRBD1 (5 bases). The CDR3 spans 16 residues. V shed 5 bases and J shed 4 bases, with 18 bases lying between them. The CDR3 is CASSPPGLSLNQPQHF. In nucleotides, the CDR3 is TGTGCCAGCAGTCCCCCGGGGCTTTCCCTTAATCAGCCCCAGCATTTT.

This clonotype was observed a few times. The rearrangement links TRBV3-1 to TRBJ1-1; D perhaps matches TRBD1 (5 bases). Trimming took 2 bases from V and 8 from J, leaving 18 bases between them. The CDR3 runs 15 residues. Germline CDR1 reads LGHDT; CDR2 reads YNNKEL (reference sequence). Written as DNA, the CDR3 is TGTGCCAGCAGCCAAAAGGGGACTGCGCTGGGAGAAGCTTTCTTT. Translated, it gives CASSQKGTALGEAFF. Drawing the rest from reference TRBV3-1 and TRBJ1-1, the complete variable domain is DTAVSQTPKYLVTQMGNDKSIKCEQNLGHDTMYWYKQDSKKFLKIMFSYNNKELIINETVPNRFSPKSPDKAHLNLHINSLELGDSAVYFCASSQKGTALGEAFFGQGTRLTVV.